This T cell receptor beta chain comes out of a study of shared clonotypes between healthy human individuals. The junction had 10 bases not matched to a gene; V was cut back by 6 bases and J by 10 bases. The CDR3 covers 14 residues. CDR1 MDHEN and CDR2 SYDVKM come from the germline V gene. Data came from immunoSEQ multiplex PCR; TCRdb stores just in-frame clones and leaves some out. Of nearly 500,000 clones detected, around 80% appear once; the ten largest clones hold roughly 13%. The study used 98 million or so PBMCs per unsorted sample for genomic DNA. In this sample, this clone turned up a few times.

This rearrangement joins TRBV28 to TRBJ2-1; TRBD2 matches 9 bases. What was sequenced was PBMCs. This TCR derives from a woman between 40 and 50 years old in good health. Some clones in this sample may be carry-over from other donors' samples. The CDR3 here is CASRAGGGGWEQFF. The CDR3 DNA follows: TGTGCCAGCAGAGCGGGAGGTGGGGGGTGGGAGCAGTTCTTC.